This TCR beta chain was recovered during a study of tumor-infiltrating lymphocytes in primary liver carcinoma (TCRdb year 2017). For context, the study as a whole: Between late 2015 and early 2016, about 5 patients in China with histopathologically diagnosed primary liver carcinoma had their tumors surgically resected. Of the five patients (three men and two women, aged 30 to 69 years), four had hepatocellular carcinoma and one had combined HCC and intrahepatic cholangiocarcinoma. Reproducibility between technical replicate repertoires was high, with correlation coefficients above 0.98 and mean shared-clone rates roughly 0.87. TCRbeta repertoire sequencing, expression microarrays and whole-exome sequencing were combined in the study across five regions of each liver tumor, with adjacent normal tissue and blood also included. The tumors of the five patients were staged as T1-T3 N0M0, with maximum diameters ranging from about 4 to 11 cm. A total of roughly 35 specimens from 5 patients, comprising 25 or so tumor regions, 5 adjacent noncancerous liver tissues and 5 peripheral blood samples, were covered by TCRbeta repertoire sequencing. Roughly 3.65 to 8 million productive TCRbeta reads were obtained per sample, and no significant difference in read depth was found between tissue types. Results and caveats for the whole study, not just this receptor: The top 250 clones accounted for a significantly greater share of the repertoire in tumors than in blood (p = 0.039). Comparison of CD4+ and CD8+ T cell repertoires was precluded by the use of bulk unsorted samples. Only five patients were included in the study, and the authors note that the findings should be validated in a larger study. Only the TCR beta chain was sequenced, so true repertoire diversity is likely underestimated because unpaired alpha chains were not captured. Repertoire overlap was higher between tumor regions (mean roughly 35%) than tumor-adjacent (approximately 17%) or tumor-blood (about 15%) pairs, consistent with antigen-driven expansion.

The germline ends are 17 bases apart after V is trimmed by 4 bases and J by 7 bases. The cysteine opens and the phenylalanine closes a CDR3 of 15 amino acids. CDR3 DNA is the only sequence kept; it has 45 bases, read in frame from the first base. Based on the germline V gene (reference sequence), the CDR1 and CDR2 sequences are SGHNT and YYREEE. A constant-region primer and ProtoScript II reverse transcriptase were used to reverse-transcribe TCRbeta-specific cDNA from about 500 ng total RNA. Construction of the TCRbeta libraries relied on three nested rounds of multiplex PCR, following a slightly modified ARM-PCR procedure. The first two PCR rounds used multiplex TRBV1-TRBV30 forward primers with a Cbeta reverse primer, each for roughly 11 cycles. Sample barcodes and Illumina adapters were added in a final 25-cycle PCR with Deep VentR polymerase. Before sequencing, amplicons between 200 and 500 bp were purified from gel using a QIAquick gel extraction kit. An Illumina HiSeq 2500 was used to sequence the TCRbeta amplicons, generating 250-bp paired-end reads. In the original analysis: Trimmomatic v0.33 was used to quality-trim the reads, and FLASH v1.2.11 was used to merge paired reads so that full CDR3 sequences could be recovered. MiGEC v1.2.1b assigned V, D and J germline segments to the rearranged TCRbeta sequences. VDJtools v1.0.0 computed clonotype statistics and Shannon-Wiener diversity indices. To reduce sampling bias, subsequent analyses other than the diversity analysis used only the 250 most abundant clonotypes in each sample. TCRdb trimmed public reads at Q25 via fastp, called clones via MiXCR and kept in-frame beta chains. Rows merge per CDR3 protein into single entries with the most common DNA and genes. The V and J calls and clone size are TCRdb's, not the authors'. For this sample there are about 210,000 distinct CDR3 sequences; around three fifths appear just once. The ten largest clones represent 6% to 8.5% of the sample.

This clonotype was recorded a few times. The antigen this receptor binds is unknown. No qualities accompany the bases; no much larger clone lies one base away. Blood RNA was extracted from unsorted whole blood using TRIzol reagent, and germline DNA was obtained with the DNeasy Blood & Tissue kit. Chronic HBV infection was present in the patients, and the patients were treatment-naive at sampling. Approximately 3.9 milliliters of peripheral blood were collected into K2EDTA tubes before surgery. The source is a woman aged 60-75 years with primary liver carcinoma and hepatitis B virus infection. This sequence uses TRBV5-4 and TRBJ2-2; a confident D gene designation cannot be given. The sequenced sample consisted of peripheral blood. The CDR3 corresponds to CASSKDPGSGGELFF. The nucleotides read TGTGCCAGCAGCAAGGATCCAGGATCTGGCGGGGAGCTGTTTTTT.